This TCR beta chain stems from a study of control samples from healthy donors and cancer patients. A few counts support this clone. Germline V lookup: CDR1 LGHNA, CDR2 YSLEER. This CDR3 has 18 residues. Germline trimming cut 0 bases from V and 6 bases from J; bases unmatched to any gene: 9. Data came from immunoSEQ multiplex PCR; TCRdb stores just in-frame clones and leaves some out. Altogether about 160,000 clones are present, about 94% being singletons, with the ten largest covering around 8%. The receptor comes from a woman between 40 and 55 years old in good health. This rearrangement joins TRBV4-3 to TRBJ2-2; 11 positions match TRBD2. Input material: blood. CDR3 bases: TGCGCCAGCAGCCAAGATTTAGCGGGGGGGCTGTGGGCCGGGGAGCTGTTTTTT. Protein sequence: CASSQDLAGGLWAGELFF.